The 13 T cell receptor beta chains below all came from one sample that was sequenced in a study of a mutant IDH1 vaccine in newly diagnosed glioma. No antigen is known for these receptors. Regarding time point: week 5, during vaccination. The vaccine gave 300 ug of a 20-mer mutant IDH1 peptide subcutaneously per dose. Libraries were prepared by immunoSEQ multiplex PCR; TCRdb keeps only in-frame clonotypes and omits some of them. The sample lists about 25,000 clones; about three quarters were seen once. Specimen: PBMCs, collected from a glioma patient whose treatment included an IDH1 peptide vaccine. These receptors came from a man aged 35 to 55 with glioma.

The V and J genes are TRBV7-8 and TRBJ1-1, with 9 bases that match TRBD1. CDR3 length: 16 residues. Germline CDR1 and CDR2: SGHVS and FQNEAQ. Trimming cost V 5 bases and J 0 bases; bases outside gene matches: 7. The CDR3 DNA reads as TGTGCCAGCAGCCCAAGACAGGGGGACATGAACACTGAAGCTTTCTTT. Protein product: CASSPRQGDMNTEAFF.

This sequence joins TRBV25-1 and TRBJ2-2, with D unclear. This CDR3 comprises 15 residues. Germline V gene sequence: CDR1 MGHDK, CDR2 SYGVNS. V was clipped by 3 bases and J by 0 bases, with 8 bases between them. CDR3 DNA sequence: TGTGCCAGCAGTGACCTCAACGCGAACACCGGGGAGCTGTTTTTT. Translation: CASSDLNANTGELFF.

This chain joins TRBV29-1 and TRBJ2-6; TRBD1 is a possible D gene (6 bases). The CDR3 spans 14 residues. Germline V lookup: CDR1 SQVTM, CDR2 ANQGSEA. Trimming left V 4 bases short and J 1 base short, with 8 bases between. CDR3 in DNA: TGCAGCGTTGGACAGGCTTCTGGGGCCAACGTCCTGACTTTC. Translation gives CSVGQASGANVLTF.

CDR3 loop: CASSLVAGLSNQPQHF. DNA for the CDR3: TGTGCCAGCAGCTTAGTGGCGGGGCTTAGCAATCAGCCCCAGCATTTT. The genes are TRBV7-2 and TRBJ1-5, with D perhaps matching TRBD1 (5 bases). The CDR3 covers 16 residues. Germline V CDR1 and CDR2: SGHTA, FQGNSA. With 1 base removed from V and 0 bases from J, the gap between germline ends came to 10 bases. The full variable domain, in which reference TRBV7-2 and TRBJ1-5 provide the parts outside the CDR3, is GAGVSQSPSNKVTEKGKDVELRCDPISGHTALYWYRQSLGQGLEFLIYFQGNSAPDKSGLPSDRFSAERTGGSVSTLTIQRTQQEDSAVYLCASSLVAGLSNQPQHFGDGTRLSIL.

The sample holds a few counts of this clone. This chain uses TRBV6-1 with TRBJ1-2; no clear D gene. Trimming removed 0 bases at V and 3 bases at J, with 14 bases between. The CDR3 contains 16 residues. The V gene's germline CDR1 is MNHNS and CDR2 SASEGT. CDR3 nucleotides: TGTGCCAGCAGTGAAGCACCTGGGTCGGGGTACTATGGCTACACCTTC. It translates to CASSEAPGSGYYGYTF.

This clone appeared a few times. The chain joins TRBV11-3 to TRBJ1-1, with D possibly matching TRBD1 (5 bases). Looked up from germline, CDR1 is SGHNT and CDR2 is YENEEA. The CDR3 covers 13 residues. Trimming took off 5 bases at V and 4 bases at J, with 11 bases between the two ends. CDR3 nucleotides: TGTGCCAGCAGCACGGGGGTTAGCACTGAAGCTTTCTTT. Protein: CASSTGVSTEAFF. Supplemented by reference TRBV11-3 and TRBJ1-1, the full variable domain reads EAGVVQSPRYKIIEKKQPVAFWCNPISGHNTLYWYLQNLGQGPELLIRYENEEAVDDSQLPKDRFSAERLKGVDSTLKIQPAELGDSAVYLCASSTGVSTEAFFGQGTRLTVV.

The V and J genes are TRBV5-4 and TRBJ2-5; a possible D gene is TRBD1 (6 bases). This CDR3 is built from 16 residues. Germline V gene lookup returns CDR1 SGHNT and CDR2 YYREEE (reference sequence). Trimming removed 2 bases from V and 2 bases from J, with 16 bases in between. CDR3 residues: CASSFPGTQMQETQYF. CDR3 nucleotide sequence: TGTGCCAGCAGCTTCCCCGGGACACAGATGCAAGAGACCCAGTACTTC.

The chain couples TRBV21-1 to TRBJ2-7; TRBD2, the D gene given by the table, was not confirmed from the DNA. TRBV21-1 is annotated as a pseudogene. CDR3 length: 18 residues. The CDR3 loop is CASSGGLAGASPSYEQYF. In DNA, the CDR3 is TGTGCCAGCAGCGGGGGGCTAGCGGGAGCGTCCCCTTCCTACGAGCAGTACTTC.

The rearrangement uses TRBV5-1 and TRBJ1-6, with D perhaps matching TRBD1 (5 bases). Germline-derived CDR1 and CDR2 are SGHRS and YFSETQ. The CDR3 has 16 residues. V dropped 3 bases and J dropped 5 bases, with 15 bases sitting between them. In DNA form, the CDR3 reads TGCGCCAGCAGCTATCGGACACGGACAAATAATTCACCCCTCCACTTT. Its protein product is CASSYRTRTNNSPLHF.

This clone was counted between two and nine times. V and J are TRBV6-4 and TRBJ2-3; TRBD2 matches at 10 bases. V shed 3 bases, J shed 4 bases, and the junction held 7 bases outside the gene matches. The germline gives CDR1 MRHNA, CDR2 SNTAGT. The CDR3 runs to 16 residues. The CDR3 here is CASSDSSGSGADTQYF. CDR3 in DNA: TGTGCCAGCAGTGATTCTAGCGGGAGTGGGGCAGATACGCAGTATTTT.

The V gene is TRBV6-5, the J gene TRBJ1-1; 9 bases line up with TRBD1. V lost 6 bases and J lost 5; bases outside the gene matches: 7. The germline V gene encodes CDR1 MNHEY and CDR2 SVGAGI. The CDR3 has 14 residues. This CDR3 is CASSKQGARTEAFF. For the CDR3, the DNA is TGTGCCAGCAGCAAACAGGGGGCTCGGACTGAAGCTTTCTTT.

The CDR3 DNA follows: TGTGCCAGCAGCTTGAGCGTGGACAGGGGGGGGCGCGGGGAGCTGTTTTTT. Amino acids: CASSLSVDRGGRGELFF. The chain links TRBV7-2 to TRBJ2-2; 10 bases align to TRBD1. The J segment lost 7 bases and the V segment lost 3 bases, leaving 11 bases of the junction unmatched. CDR3 size: 17 residues. Germline values: CDR1 SGHTA, CDR2 FQGNSA.

The chain joins TRBV2 to TRBJ2-4; 8 bases are a match to TRBD2. Germline loops: CDR1 SNHLY, CDR2 FYNNEI. CDR3 size: 12 residues. Trimming cost V 8 bases and J 6 bases; bases outside gene matches: 3. Here the CDR3 reads CASGTSGNIQYF. CDR3 DNA: TGTGCCAGCGGTACTAGCGGAAACATTCAGTACTTC.